The entry below gives a single T cell receptor (beta chain) sequence along with its context. The data are from a study of CD4 and CD8 cells across lung adenocarcinoma regions. MiXCR, run by TCRdb on the PCR reads, gives a single entry per CDR3 protein. The sample yields about 16,000 distinct CDR3 sequences, 45% to 60% seen once. Donors had localized lung adenocarcinoma, a non-small cell lung cancer. Germline V gene sequence: CDR1 MNHEY, CDR2 SVGAGI. The CDR3 is 15 residues long. This rearrangement joins TRBV6-5 to TRBJ2-1, with 10 bases lining up with TRBD1. The end of the DNA is better explained by TRBJ2-7, so the J call may be wrong. The source is a female donor with lung adenocarcinoma. The CD4 and CD8 labels of this study may be unreliable. Sequencing was performed on CD8+ T cells from the center of a lung tumor. In DNA form, the CDR3 reads TGTGCCAGCAGTTCGCACGGGACAGGGGCCTACGAGCAGTACTTC. Amino acid sequence: CASSSHGTGAYEQYF.